The rows below give T cell receptor beta chains drawn from one sample of a study of regulatory T cells in long-lasting Graves disease. Via MiXCR, TCRdb re-called the multiplex PCR reads, giving one row per CDR3 protein. The sample has 250,000 to 300,000 distinct CDR3 sequences; 15% to 20% are singletons. These data were also filed under a second study, of T cells in Graves' hyperthyroidism and ophthalmopathy.

The sequencing here drew on peripheral blood mononuclear cells (PBMCs), taken at new diagnosis, from a patient treated with antithyroid drugs. These receptors were obtained from a woman aged 25 to 39 with Graves disease. The CDR3 runs from the conserved cysteine through the conserved F or W. The D gene is left open where the match is weak. Rows give clone size only sometimes, using once, few, many, or a class for an expanded clone.

j_call | clone_size | d_call | v_call | cdr3_aa | cdr3_nt
TRBJ1-2 | many | NA | TRBV20-1 | CSAREARGRTF | TGCAGTGCTAGAGAGGCGAGGGGGAGAACCTTC
TRBJ1-3 | few | NA | TRBV20-1 | CSARDVKGGNTIYF | TGCAGTGCTAGAGACGTAAAAGGGGGAAACACCATATATTTT
TRBJ2-1 | many | NA | TRBV7-2 | CASSERIRSNNEQFF | TGTGCCAGCAGCGAGAGAATTAGGTCTAACAATGAGCAGTTCTTC
TRBJ2-3 | many | TRBD2 | TRBV20-1 | CSAHSGAPTDTQYF | TGCAGTGCTCATAGCGGGGCGCCCACAGATACGCAGTATTTT
TRBJ2-1 | many | TRBD2 | TRBV6-5 | CASSYSGGTSFDEQFF | TGTGCCAGCAGTTACTCGGGTGGGACTAGCTTCGATGAGCAGTTCTTC
TRBJ2-5 | NA | TRBD2 | TRBV4-2 | CASSQAGTSLGTQYF | TGTGCCAGCAGCCAAGCGGGGACTAGCTTGGGGACCCAGTACTTC
TRBJ1-1 | many | NA | TRBV18 | CASSPSQGLNTEAFF | TGTGCCAGCTCACCTTCTCAGGGCCTGAACACTGAAGCTTTCTTT
TRBJ1-2 | many | NA | TRBV7-2 | CASSLDQSYGYTF | TGTGCCAGCAGCTTAGATCAGAGCTATGGCTACACCTTC
TRBJ2-5 | many | NA | TRBV3-1 | CASSQGVPEGETQYF | TGTGCCAGCAGCCAAGGGGTCCCTGAGGGAGAGACCCAGTACTTC
TRBJ2-4 | many | NA | TRBV2 | CASGVAGKNIQYF | TGTGCCAGCGGCGTGGCAGGAAAAAACATTCAGTACTTC
TRBJ2-2 | many | NA | TRBV5-1 | CASSLAGPKNTGELFF | TGTGCCAGCAGCTTGGCCGGTCCTAAGAACACCGGGGAGCTGTTTTTT
TRBJ2-2 | few | NA | TRBV2 | CASSDTHTGELFF | TGTGCCAGCAGTGACACTCACACCGGGGAGCTGTTTTTT
TRBJ2-2 | many | NA | TRBV6-5 | CASSYSRVRRRWAGELFF | TGTGCCAGCAGTTACTCGAGAGTTCGGAGGCGATGGGCCGGGGAGCTGTTTTTT
TRBJ2-1 | many | TRBD1 | TRBV5-5 | CASSRTGGYNEQFF | TGTGCCAGCAGCCGGACAGGGGGTTACAATGAGCAGTTCTTC
TRBJ2-1 | many | NA | TRBV11-2 | CASSYSTERRLHEQFF | TGTGCCAGCAGCTACTCGACAGAGCGGAGGCTTCATGAGCAGTTCTTC
TRBJ1-2 | many | NA | TRBV4-1 | CASSQGGDSGYTF | TGCGCCAGCAGCCAAGGAGGGGACTCTGGCTACACCTTC
TRBJ2-2 | many | TRBD1 | TRBV14 | CASSRGTGKVKELFF | TGTGCCAGCAGCCGAGGGACAGGGAAGGTGAAGGAGCTGTTTTTT
TRBJ2-1 | many | NA | TRBV11-2 | CATSKSREVNEQFF | TGTGCCACCTCAAAGAGCAGGGAGGTCAATGAGCAGTTCTTC
TRBJ2-3 | many | TRBD1 | TRBV6-2/TRBV6-3 | CASSGTATDTQYF | TGTGCCAGCAGCGGGACAGCCACAGATACGCAGTATTTT
TRBJ1-2 | many | NA | TRBV6-1 | CASGKPNYGYTF | TGTGCCAGCGGGAAACCGAACTATGGCTACACCTTC
TRBJ2-4 | once | NA | TRBV20-1 | CSANPRTDYNEQYF | TGCAGTGCTAACCCCCGGACAGACTACAATGAGCAGTACTTC
TRBJ2-3 | many | TRBD1 | TRBV7-9 | CASSTRSARDSGTDTQYF | TGTGCCAGCAGCACCCGGAGCGCGAGGGACAGTGGCACAGATACGCAGTATTTT
TRBJ2-1 | many | NA | TRBV5-1 | CASSSSDNEQFF | TGCGCCAGCAGCTCCTCAGACAATGAGCAGTTCTTC
TRBJ1-4 | many | NA | TRBV6-1 | CASLQGGEKLFF | TGTGCCAGCTTACAGGGCGGCGAAAAACTGTTTTTT
TRBJ1-2 | NA | TRBD1 | TRBV20-1 | CSAPRTGHGYTF | TGCAGTGCTCCCAGGACAGGGCATGGCTACACCTTC
TRBJ2-5 | NA | NA | TRBV7-2 | CASSHTWTEETRYF | TGTGCCAGCAGCCACACTTGGACGGAAGAGACCCGGTACTTC
TRBJ1-1 | NA | TRBD1 | TRBV14 | CASSHRTGEGEAFF | TGTGCCAGCAGCCACCGGACAGGGGAGGGTGAAGCTTTCTTT
TRBJ2-7 | many | NA | TRBV9 | CASSVGGDNYEQYF | TGTGCCAGCAGCGTAGGAGGGGATAACTACGAGCAGTACTTC
TRBJ2-7 | NA | TRBD1 | TRBV29-1 | CSARRTGDAEQYF | TGCAGCGCCCGCAGGACAGGGGATGCCGAGCAGTACTTC
TRBJ1-4 | NA | NA | TRBV29-1 | CSAVGATNEKLFF | TGCAGCGCCGTGGGGGCTACTAATGAAAAACTGTTTTTT
TRBJ2-5 | NA | TRBD2 | TRBV20-1 | CSASRSGGAETQYF | TGCAGTGCTAGTCGTAGCGGGGGGGCCGAGACCCAGTACTTC
TRBJ1-1 | NA | NA | TRBV2 | CASSDRRGGNSEAFF | TGTGCCAGCAGTGACAGAAGGGGTGGAAACTCTGAAGCTTTCTTT
TRBJ2-7 | few | NA | TRBV9 | CASSPQDRPYEQYF | TGTGCCAGCAGCCCTCAGGACAGACCCTACGAGCAGTACTTC
TRBJ1-2 | many | NA | TRBV7-8 | CASSLGGPFRPADDYNYGYTF | TGTGCCAGCAGCTTAGGGGGACCCTTCAGACCCGCAGACGACTATAACTATGGCTACACCTTC
TRBJ2-1 | many | NA | TRBV3-1 | CASSHGTGENEQFF | TGTGCCAGCAGCCATGGAACGGGAGAGAATGAGCAGTTCTTC
TRBJ1-5 | many | NA | TRBV28 | CASSQRNRGLSSNQPQHF | TGTGCCAGCAGTCAACGGAACCGGGGTTTATCTAGCAATCAGCCCCAGCATTTT
TRBJ1-4 | many | NA | TRBV19 | CASNGIEEKLFF | TGTGCCAGTAACGGGATTGAAGAAAAACTGTTTTTT
TRBJ2-1 | many | NA | TRBV2 | CASSPQVTASSYNEQFF | TGTGCCAGCAGTCCCCAGGTGACGGCTAGCTCCTACAATGAGCAGTTCTTC
TRBJ2-1 | NA | TRBD2 | TRBV5-1 | CASSSTSGGHEQFF | TGCGCCAGCAGCTCGACTAGCGGGGGGCATGAGCAGTTCTTC
TRBJ2-1 | many | NA | TRBV5-1 | CASSLQTNEQFF | TGCGCCAGCAGCTTACAGACCAATGAGCAGTTCTTC
TRBJ2-5 | many | NA | TRBV27 | CASSLGTSGGGETQYF | TGTGCCAGCAGTTTAGGGACCTCCGGGGGCGGGGAGACCCAGTACTTC